This TCR beta chain originates from a study of blood T cell repertoires in COVID-19. Background on the study: Donors in the United States, Italy and Spain gave samples during acute or convalescent COVID-19. PBMCs, B-cell-depleted T cells, or T cells provided the cDNA or gDNA that made up the material.

Grouping used clinical history reported by participants in a survey and questionnaire. The CDR3 has 14 amino acids. From germline, CDR1 is SNHLY and CDR2 FYNNEI. With 3 bases clipped from V and 7 bases from J, the junction kept 3 bases outside the gene matches. In the original processing: Amplification of reference gene primers provided the estimated nucleated cell counts. Measured with immunoSEQ multiplex PCR; TCRdb has only the in-frame clones, and not every one. The D gene and trimming were derived from the DNA, and the V and J assignments and clone size from that table. The table records more than 250,000 clones, around 89% of them present only once.

Sequenced input: PBMCs or T cells enriched from blood (not recorded which). This TCR derives from a woman in her forties with acute COVID-19. V gene TRBV2 combines with J gene TRBJ1-6; 7 positions agree with TRBD1. This CDR3 reads CASSEQGGNSPLHF. DNA of the CDR3: TGTGCCAGCAGTGAGCAGGGGGGAAATTCACCCCTCCACTTT.